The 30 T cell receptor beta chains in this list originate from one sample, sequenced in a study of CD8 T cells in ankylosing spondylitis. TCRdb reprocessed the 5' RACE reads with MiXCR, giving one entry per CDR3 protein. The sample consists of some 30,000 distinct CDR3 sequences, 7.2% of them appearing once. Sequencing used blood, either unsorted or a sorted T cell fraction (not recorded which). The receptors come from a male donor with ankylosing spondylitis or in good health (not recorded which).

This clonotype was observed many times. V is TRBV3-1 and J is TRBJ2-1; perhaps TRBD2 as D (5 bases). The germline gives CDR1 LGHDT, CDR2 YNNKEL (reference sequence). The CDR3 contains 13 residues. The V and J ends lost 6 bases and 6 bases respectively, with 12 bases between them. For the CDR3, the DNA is TGTGCCAGCAGGCCAGCTAGCAGCAATGAGCAGTTCTTC. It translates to CASRPASSNEQFF.

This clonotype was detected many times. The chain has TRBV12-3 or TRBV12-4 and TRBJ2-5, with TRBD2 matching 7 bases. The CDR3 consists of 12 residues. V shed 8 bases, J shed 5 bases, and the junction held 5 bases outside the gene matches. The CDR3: CASGRGKETQYF. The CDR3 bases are TGTGCCAGCGGGAGGGGTAAGGAGACCCAGTACTTC.

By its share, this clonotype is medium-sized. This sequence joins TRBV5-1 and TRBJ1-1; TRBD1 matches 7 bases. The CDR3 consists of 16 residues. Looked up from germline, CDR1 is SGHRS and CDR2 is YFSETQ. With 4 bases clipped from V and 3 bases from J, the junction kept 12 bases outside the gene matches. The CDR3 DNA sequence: TGCGCCAGCAGCCCCTCCCCGACAGGGAGTTACACTGAAGCTTTCTTT. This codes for CASSPSPTGSYTEAFF.

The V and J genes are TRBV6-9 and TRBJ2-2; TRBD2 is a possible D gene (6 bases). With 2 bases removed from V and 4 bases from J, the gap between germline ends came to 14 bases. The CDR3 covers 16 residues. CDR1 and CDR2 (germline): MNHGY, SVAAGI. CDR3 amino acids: CASSYPRGGVTGELFF. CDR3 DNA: TGTGCCAGCAGTTATCCGCGGGGTGGGGTCACCGGGGAGCTGTTTTTT.

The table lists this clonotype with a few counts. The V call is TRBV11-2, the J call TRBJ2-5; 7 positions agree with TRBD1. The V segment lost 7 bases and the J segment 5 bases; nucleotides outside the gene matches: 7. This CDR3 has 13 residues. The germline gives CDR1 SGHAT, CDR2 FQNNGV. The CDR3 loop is CASNGQVWETQYF. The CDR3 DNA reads TGTGCCAGCAACGGACAGGTTTGGGAGACCCAGTACTTC.

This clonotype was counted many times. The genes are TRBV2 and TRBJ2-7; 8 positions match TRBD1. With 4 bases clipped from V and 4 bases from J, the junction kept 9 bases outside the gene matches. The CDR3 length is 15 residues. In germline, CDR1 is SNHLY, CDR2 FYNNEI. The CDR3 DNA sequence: TGTGCCAGCAGTGCCGGGACAGGCAATCTGTACGAGCAGTACTTC. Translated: CASSAGTGNLYEQYF.

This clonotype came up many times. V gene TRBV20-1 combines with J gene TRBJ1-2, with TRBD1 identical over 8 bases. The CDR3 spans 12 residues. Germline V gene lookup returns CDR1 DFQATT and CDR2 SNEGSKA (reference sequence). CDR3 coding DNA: TGCAGACTGGGACAGGCGACCTATGGCTACACCTTC. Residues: CRLGQATYGYTF.

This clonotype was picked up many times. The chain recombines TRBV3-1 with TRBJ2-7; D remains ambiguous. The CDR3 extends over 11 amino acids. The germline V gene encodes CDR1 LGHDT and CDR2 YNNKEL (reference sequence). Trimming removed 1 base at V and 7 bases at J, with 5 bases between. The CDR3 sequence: CASSQGLEQYF. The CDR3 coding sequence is TGTGCCAGCAGCCAAGGCCTGGAGCAGTACTTC.

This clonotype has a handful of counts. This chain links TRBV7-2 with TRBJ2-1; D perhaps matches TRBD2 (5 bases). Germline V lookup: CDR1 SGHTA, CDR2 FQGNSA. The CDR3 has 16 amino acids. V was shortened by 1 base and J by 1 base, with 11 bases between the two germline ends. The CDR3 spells CASSLGRGSSYNEQFF. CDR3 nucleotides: TGTGCCAGCAGCTTAGGACGGGGATCGTCCTACAATGAGCAGTTCTTC. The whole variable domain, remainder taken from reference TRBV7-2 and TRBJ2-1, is GAGVSQSPSNKVTEKGKDVELRCDPISGHTALYWYRQSLGQGLEFLIYFQGNSAPDKSGLPSDRFSAERTGGSVSTLTIQRTQQEDSAVYLCASSLGRGSSYNEQFFGPGTRLTVL.

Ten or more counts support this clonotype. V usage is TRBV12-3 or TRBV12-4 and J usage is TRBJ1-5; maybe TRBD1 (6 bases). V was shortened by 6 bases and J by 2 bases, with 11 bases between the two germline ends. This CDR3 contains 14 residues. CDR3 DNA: TGTGCCAGCAGCCAGGGGCGAGGCAATCAGCCCCAGCATTTT. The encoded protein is CASSQGRGNQPQHF.

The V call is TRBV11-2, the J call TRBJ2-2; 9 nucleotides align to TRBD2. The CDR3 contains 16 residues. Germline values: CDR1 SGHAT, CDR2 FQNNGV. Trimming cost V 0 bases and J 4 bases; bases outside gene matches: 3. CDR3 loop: CASSLELAGFTGELFF. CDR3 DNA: TGTGCCAGCAGCTTAGAACTAGCGGGCTTCACCGGGGAGCTGTTTTTT.

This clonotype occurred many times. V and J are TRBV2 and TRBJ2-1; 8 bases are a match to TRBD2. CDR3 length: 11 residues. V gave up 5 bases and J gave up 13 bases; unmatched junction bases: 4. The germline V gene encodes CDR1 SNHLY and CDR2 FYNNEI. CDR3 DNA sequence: TGTGCCAGCAGTAGCGGGAGTTCCCAGTTCTTC. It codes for CASSSGSSQFF.

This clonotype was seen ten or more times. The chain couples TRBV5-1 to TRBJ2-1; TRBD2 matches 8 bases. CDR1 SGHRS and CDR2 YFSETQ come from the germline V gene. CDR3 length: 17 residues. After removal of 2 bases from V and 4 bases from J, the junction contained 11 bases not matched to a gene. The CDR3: CASSLRVGGLGYNEQFF. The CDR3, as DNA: TGCGCCAGCAGCTTAAGGGTTGGGGGACTAGGGTACAATGAGCAGTTCTTC. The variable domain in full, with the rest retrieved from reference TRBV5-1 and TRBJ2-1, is KAGVTQTPRYLIKTRGQQVTLSCSPISGHRSVSWYQQTPGQGLQFLFEYFSETQRNKGNFPGRFSGRQFSNSRSEMNVSTLELGDSALYLCASSLRVGGLGYNEQFFGPGTRLTVL.

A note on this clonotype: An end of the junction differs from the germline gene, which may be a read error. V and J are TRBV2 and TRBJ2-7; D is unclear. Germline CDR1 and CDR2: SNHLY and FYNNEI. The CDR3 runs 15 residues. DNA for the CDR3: TGTGCCAGCAGGGAAGGACGCAAGAGCTCCTACGAGCAGTACTTC. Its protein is CASREGRKSSYEQYF.

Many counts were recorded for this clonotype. Here the CDR3 reads CASSQGWTSGARGNEQFF. The CDR3, as DNA: TGCGCCAGCAGCCAAGGGTGGACTAGCGGGGCCCGGGGCAATGAGCAGTTCTTC. V is TRBV4-1 and J is TRBJ2-1; 12 bases agree with TRBD2. The germline V gene encodes CDR1 MGHRA and CDR2 YSYEKL. V shed 1 base and J 6 bases; nucleotides not matched to a gene: 10. The CDR3 has 18 residues.

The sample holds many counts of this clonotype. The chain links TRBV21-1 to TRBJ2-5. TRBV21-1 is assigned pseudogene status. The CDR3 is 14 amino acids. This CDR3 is CASSKGGTIETQYF. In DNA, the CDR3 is TGTGCCAGCAGCAAGGGAGGTACCATCGAGACCCAGTACTTC.

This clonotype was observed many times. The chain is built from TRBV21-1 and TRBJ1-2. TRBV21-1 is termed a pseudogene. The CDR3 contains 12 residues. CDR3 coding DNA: TGTGCCAGCCCACGTTCGGTTCCGGGCTACACCTTC. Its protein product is CASPRSVPGYTF.

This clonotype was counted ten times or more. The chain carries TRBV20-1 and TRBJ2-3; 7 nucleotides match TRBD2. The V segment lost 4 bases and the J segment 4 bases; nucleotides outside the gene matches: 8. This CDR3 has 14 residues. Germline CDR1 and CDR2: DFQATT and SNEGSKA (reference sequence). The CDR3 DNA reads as TGCAGTGCTATACCAGCGGGATATCCAGATACGCAGTATTTT. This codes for CSAIPAGYPDTQYF.

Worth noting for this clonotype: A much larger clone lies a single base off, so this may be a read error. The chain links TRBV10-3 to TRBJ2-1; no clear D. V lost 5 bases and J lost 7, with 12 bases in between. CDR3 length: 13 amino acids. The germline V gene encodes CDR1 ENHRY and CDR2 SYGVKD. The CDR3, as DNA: TGTGCCATCAGTCCCACTCAACGAAATGAGCAGTTCTTC. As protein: CAISPTQRNEQFF.

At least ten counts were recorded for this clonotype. This chain's CDR3 is CASRITGGNEQFF. The CDR3 nucleotides read TGTGCCAGCAGGATTACTGGGGGCAATGAGCAGTTCTTC. The rearrangement links TRBV3-1 to TRBJ2-1; D may correspond to TRBD1 or TRBD2 (5 bases each). Germline loops: CDR1 LGHDT, CDR2 YNNKEL (reference sequence). The CDR3 has 13 residues. V was clipped by 6 bases and J by 6 bases, with 12 bases between them.

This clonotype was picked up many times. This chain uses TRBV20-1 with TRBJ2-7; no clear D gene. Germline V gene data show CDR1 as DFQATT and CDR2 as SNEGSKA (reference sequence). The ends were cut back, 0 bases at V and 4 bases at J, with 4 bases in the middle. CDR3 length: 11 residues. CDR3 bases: TGCAGTGCTAGAGAAGTATACGAGCAGTACTTC. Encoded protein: CSAREVYEQYF.

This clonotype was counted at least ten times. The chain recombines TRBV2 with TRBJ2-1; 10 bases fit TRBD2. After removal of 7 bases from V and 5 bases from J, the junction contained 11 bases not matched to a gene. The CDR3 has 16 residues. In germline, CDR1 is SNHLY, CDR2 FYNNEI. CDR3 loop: CASTRTAGTSDNEQFF. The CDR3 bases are TGTGCCAGCACCAGAACCGCCGGGACTAGCGACAATGAGCAGTTCTTC.

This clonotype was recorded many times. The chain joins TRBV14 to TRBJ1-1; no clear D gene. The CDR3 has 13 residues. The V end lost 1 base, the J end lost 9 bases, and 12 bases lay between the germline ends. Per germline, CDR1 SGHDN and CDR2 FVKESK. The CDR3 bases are TGTGCCAGCAGCCAAGGGGCAGCAGTGAAAGCTTTCTTT. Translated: CASSQGAAVKAFF. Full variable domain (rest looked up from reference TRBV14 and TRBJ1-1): EAGVTQFPSHSVIEKGQTVTLRCDPISGHDNLYWYRRVMGKEIKFLLHFVKESKQDESGMPNNRFLAERTGGTYSTLKVQPAELEDSGVYFCASSQGAAVKAFFGQGTRLTVV.

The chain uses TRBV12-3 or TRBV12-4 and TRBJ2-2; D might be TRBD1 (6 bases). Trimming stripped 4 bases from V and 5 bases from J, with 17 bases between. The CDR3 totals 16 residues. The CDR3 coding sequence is TGTGCCAGCAGTTGGAGGATAGGGGGTGGAACCGGGGAGCTGTTTTTT. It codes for CASSWRIGGGTGELFF.

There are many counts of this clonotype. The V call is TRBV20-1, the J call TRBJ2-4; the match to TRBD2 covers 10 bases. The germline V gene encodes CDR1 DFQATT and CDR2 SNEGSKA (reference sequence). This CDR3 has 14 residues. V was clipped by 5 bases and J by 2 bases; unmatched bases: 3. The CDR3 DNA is TGCAGTGCTTCAACTAGCGGGACCAAAAACATTCAGTACTTC. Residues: CSASTSGTKNIQYF.

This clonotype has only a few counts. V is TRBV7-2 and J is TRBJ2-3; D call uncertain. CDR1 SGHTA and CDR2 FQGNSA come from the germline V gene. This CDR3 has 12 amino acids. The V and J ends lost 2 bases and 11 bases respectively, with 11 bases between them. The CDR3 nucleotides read TGTGCCAGCAGCTTAAATCGCGAGAGGCAGTATTTT. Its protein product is CASSLNRERQYF.

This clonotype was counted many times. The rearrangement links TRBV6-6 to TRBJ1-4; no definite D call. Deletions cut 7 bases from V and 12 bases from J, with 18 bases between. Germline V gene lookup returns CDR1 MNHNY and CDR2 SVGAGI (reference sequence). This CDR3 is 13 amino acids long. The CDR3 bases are TGTGCCAGCACCACAACGTCGGGAATGGAACTGTTTTTT. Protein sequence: CASTTTSGMELFF.

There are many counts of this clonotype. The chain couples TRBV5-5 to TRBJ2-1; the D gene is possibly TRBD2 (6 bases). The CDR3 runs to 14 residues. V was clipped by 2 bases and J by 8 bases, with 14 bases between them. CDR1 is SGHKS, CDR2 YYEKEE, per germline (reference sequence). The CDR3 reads CASSLSWRDDEQFF. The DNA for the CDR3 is TGTGCCAGCAGCTTAAGCTGGCGGGATGATGAGCAGTTCTTC.

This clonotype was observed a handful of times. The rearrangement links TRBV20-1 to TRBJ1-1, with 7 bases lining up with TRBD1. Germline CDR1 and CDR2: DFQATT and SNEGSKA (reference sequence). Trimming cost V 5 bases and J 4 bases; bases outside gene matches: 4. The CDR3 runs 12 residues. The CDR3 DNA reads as TGCAGTGCTCCCGGGACAGCCACTGAAGCTTTCTTT. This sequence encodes CSAPGTATEAFF.

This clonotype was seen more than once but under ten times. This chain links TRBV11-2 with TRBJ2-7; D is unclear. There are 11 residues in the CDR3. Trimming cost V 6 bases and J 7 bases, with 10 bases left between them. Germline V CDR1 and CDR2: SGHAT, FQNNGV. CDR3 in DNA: TGTGCCAGCAGTTCAGGCTTGGAGCAGTACTTC. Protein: CASSSGLEQYF.